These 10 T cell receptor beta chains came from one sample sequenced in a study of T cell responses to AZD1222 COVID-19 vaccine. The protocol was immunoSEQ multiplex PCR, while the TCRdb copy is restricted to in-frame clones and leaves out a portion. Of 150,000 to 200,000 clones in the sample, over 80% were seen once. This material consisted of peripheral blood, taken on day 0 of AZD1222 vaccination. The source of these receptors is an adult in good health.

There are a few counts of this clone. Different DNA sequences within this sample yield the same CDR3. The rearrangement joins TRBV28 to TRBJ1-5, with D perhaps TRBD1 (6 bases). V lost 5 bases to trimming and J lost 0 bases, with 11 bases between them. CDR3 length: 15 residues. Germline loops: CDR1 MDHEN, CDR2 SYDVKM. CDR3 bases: TGTGCCAGCAGTCGGGGACAATATAGCAATCAGCCCCAGCATTTT. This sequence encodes CASSRGQYSNQPQHF.

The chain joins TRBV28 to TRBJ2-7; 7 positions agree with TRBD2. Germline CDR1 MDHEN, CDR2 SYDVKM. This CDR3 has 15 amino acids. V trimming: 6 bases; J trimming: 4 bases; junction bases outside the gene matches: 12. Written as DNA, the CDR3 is TGTGCCAGCAGAGACTCGGGGGGAAGTAAGTACGAGCAGTACTTC. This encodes CASRDSGGSKYEQYF.

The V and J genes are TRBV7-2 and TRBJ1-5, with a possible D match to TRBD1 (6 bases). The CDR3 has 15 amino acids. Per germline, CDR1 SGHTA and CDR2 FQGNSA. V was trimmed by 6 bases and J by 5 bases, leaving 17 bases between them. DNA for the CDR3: TGTGCCAGCAGTCCCCAATTAGCAGGGGATCAGCCCCAGCATTTT. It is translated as CASSPQLAGDQPQHF.

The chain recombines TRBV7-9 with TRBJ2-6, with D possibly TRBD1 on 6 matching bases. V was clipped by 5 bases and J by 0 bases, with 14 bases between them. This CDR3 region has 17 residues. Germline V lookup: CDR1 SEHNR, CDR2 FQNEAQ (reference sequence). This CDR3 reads CASSPRDRSSGANVLTF. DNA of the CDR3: TGTGCCAGCAGCCCCCGAGACAGGAGCTCTGGGGCCAACGTCCTGACTTTC.

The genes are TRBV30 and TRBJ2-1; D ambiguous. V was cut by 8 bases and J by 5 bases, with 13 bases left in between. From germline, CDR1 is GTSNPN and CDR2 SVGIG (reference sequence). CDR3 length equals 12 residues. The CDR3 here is CARTHGDNEQFF. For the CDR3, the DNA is TGTGCCCGGACCCATGGGGACAATGAGCAGTTCTTC.

The CDR3, as DNA: TGTGCCAGCAGCTTCGGACAGAGCAATCAGCCCCAGCATTTT. Residues: CASSFGQSNQPQHF. The chain uses TRBV7-9 and TRBJ1-5, with a tentative D call TRBD1 (6 bases). Per germline, CDR1 SEHNR and CDR2 FQNEAQ (reference sequence). The CDR3 is 14 amino acids. V lost 3 bases and J 1 base, leaving 7 bases between the germline ends.

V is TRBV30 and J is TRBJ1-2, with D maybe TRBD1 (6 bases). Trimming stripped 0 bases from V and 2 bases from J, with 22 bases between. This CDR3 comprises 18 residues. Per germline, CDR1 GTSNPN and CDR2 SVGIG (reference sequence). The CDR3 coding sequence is TGTGCCTGGAGTGTCATAACTCGTGGGGGGCCCCGAAACTATGGCTACACCTTC. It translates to CAWSVITRGGPRNYGYTF.

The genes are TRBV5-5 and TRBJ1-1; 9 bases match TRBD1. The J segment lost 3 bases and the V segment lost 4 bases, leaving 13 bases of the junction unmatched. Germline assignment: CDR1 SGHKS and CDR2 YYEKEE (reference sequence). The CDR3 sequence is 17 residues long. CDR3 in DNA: TGTGCCAGCAGCGCCAAACAGGGGGCGGATTTGTACACTGAAGCTTTCTTT. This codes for CASSAKQGADLYTEAFF.

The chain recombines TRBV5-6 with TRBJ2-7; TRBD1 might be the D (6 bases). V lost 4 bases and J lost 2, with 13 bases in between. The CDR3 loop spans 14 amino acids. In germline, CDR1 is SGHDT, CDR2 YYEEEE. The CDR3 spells CASSPPAGAYEQYF. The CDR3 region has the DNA TGTGCCAGCAGCCCTCCGGCAGGGGCCTACGAGCAGTACTTC.

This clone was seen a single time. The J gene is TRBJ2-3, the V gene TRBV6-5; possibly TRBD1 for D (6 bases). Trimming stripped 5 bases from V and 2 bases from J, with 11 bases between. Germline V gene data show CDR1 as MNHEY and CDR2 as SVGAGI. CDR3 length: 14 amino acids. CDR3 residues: CASSPWGHTDTQYF. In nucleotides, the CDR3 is TGTGCCAGCAGTCCCTGGGGACACACAGATACGCAGTATTTT.